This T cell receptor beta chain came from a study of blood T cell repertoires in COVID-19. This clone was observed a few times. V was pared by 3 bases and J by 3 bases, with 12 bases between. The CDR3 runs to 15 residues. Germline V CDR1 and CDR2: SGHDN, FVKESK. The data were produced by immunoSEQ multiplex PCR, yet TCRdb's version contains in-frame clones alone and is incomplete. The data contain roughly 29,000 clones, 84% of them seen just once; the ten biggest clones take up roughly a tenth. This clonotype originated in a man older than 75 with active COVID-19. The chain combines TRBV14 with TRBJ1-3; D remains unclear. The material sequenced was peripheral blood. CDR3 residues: CASSHAGIVGNTIYF. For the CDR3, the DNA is TGTGCCAGCAGCCATGCGGGGATAGTTGGAAACACCATATATTTT.